Listed below are T cell receptor beta chains from one sample, sequenced in a study of post-analysis software for immune sequencing data. MiXCR, run by TCRdb on the PCR reads, gives a single entry per CDR3 protein. The table includes roughly 800,000 distinct CDR3 sequences, 53% detected once. Input material: blood. Every receptor here comes from a girl between 5 and 17 years old with multiple sclerosis. Each CDR3 is given with its conserved first and last residue. Fields, in order: J gene, D gene, V gene, CDR3 protein. A D gene is named only where the DNA matches it firmly.

J gene: TRBJ2-5; D gene: TRBD1; V gene: TRBV7-3; CDR3 protein: CASSLTGTGVRETQYF
J gene: TRBJ2-5; D gene: .; V gene: TRBV21-1; CDR3 protein: CASSRRGLAGGPGQETQYF
J gene: TRBJ2-5; D gene: .; V gene: TRBV3-1; CDR3 protein: CASSPRDFRETQYF
J gene: TRBJ2-1; D gene: .; V gene: TRBV7-3; CDR3 protein: CASSLSPTYEQFF
J gene: TRBJ2-1; D gene: .; V gene: TRBV6-5; CDR3 protein: CASSYSTGHSYNEQFF
J gene: TRBJ2-1; D gene: TRBD2; V gene: TRBV7-3; CDR3 protein: CASSSTGTTIGLNEQFF
J gene: TRBJ2-4; D gene: TRBD1; V gene: TRBV2; CDR3 protein: CASSDRDRGYF
J gene: .; D gene: TRBD2; V gene: TRBV20-1; CDR3 protein: CSALLGGLAGLYEQYF
J gene: TRBJ2-7; D gene: .; V gene: TRBV2; CDR3 protein: CASSDRAGYEQYF
J gene: TRBJ1-6; D gene: .; V gene: TRBV2; CDR3 protein: CASRNLVGYNSPLHF
J gene: TRBJ1-5; D gene: .; V gene: TRBV27; CDR3 protein: CASSFLGPNQPQHF
J gene: TRBJ2-1; D gene: TRBD2; V gene: TRBV20-1; CDR3 protein: CSARDPLRGGSYNEQFF
J gene: TRBJ2-7; D gene: TRBD2; V gene: TRBV2; CDR3 protein: CASTGLAGYHEQYF
J gene: TRBJ1-5; D gene: TRBD1; V gene: TRBV6-5; CDR3 protein: CASSYNRGGTAQHF
J gene: TRBJ2-1; D gene: TRBD1; V gene: TRBV10-3; CDR3 protein: CAITGTGEGGEQFF
J gene: TRBJ2-4; D gene: .; V gene: TRBV18; CDR3 protein: CASSPGEGNIQYF
J gene: TRBJ2-4; D gene: TRBD1; V gene: TRBV5-1; CDR3 protein: CASSLDAGGTKNIQYF
J gene: TRBJ2-5; D gene: .; V gene: TRBV20-1; CDR3 protein: CSARNIVSGQETQYF
J gene: TRBJ2-7; D gene: TRBD2; V gene: TRBV30; CDR3 protein: CAWSPGGSSYEQYF
J gene: TRBJ1-2; D gene: TRBD1; V gene: TRBV27; CDR3 protein: CASSYRTGGAVGYTF
J gene: TRBJ1-1; D gene: .; V gene: TRBV7-9; CDR3 protein: CASSGVDKAFF
J gene: TRBJ2-3; D gene: .; V gene: TRBV7-3; CDR3 protein: CASGQGSTQYF
J gene: TRBJ2-1; D gene: TRBD1; V gene: TRBV4-2; CDR3 protein: CASSPTGPYNEQFF
J gene: TRBJ2-7; D gene: TRBD2; V gene: TRBV6-1; CDR3 protein: CASSKGGSSYEQYF
J gene: TRBJ2-7; D gene: .; V gene: TRBV5-1; CDR3 protein: CASSFGREWSEQYF
J gene: TRBJ1-6; D gene: .; V gene: TRBV7-6; CDR3 protein: CASSLYRLADSPLHF
J gene: TRBJ2-5; D gene: TRBD2; V gene: TRBV7-2; CDR3 protein: CAGSLDGGGTKTQYF
J gene: TRBJ2-1; D gene: TRBD1; V gene: TRBV12-3/TRBV12-4; CDR3 protein: CASTLRGPGTGMGNEQFF
J gene: TRBJ2-1; D gene: TRBD1; V gene: TRBV7-8; CDR3 protein: CASSLAQGARDEQFF
J gene: TRBJ2-7; D gene: .; V gene: TRBV24-1; CDR3 protein: CATSRPGGYNEQYF
J gene: TRBJ2-5; D gene: .; V gene: TRBV12-3/TRBV12-4; CDR3 protein: CASSLGLGLSQETQYF
J gene: TRBJ1-2; D gene: .; V gene: TRBV4-1; CDR3 protein: CASSQGRGGWEGYTF
J gene: TRBJ2-3; D gene: .; V gene: TRBV9; CDR3 protein: CASSVSGGRHGTDTQYF
J gene: TRBJ1-2; D gene: .; V gene: TRBV5-4; CDR3 protein: CASSLATEGVYGYTF
J gene: TRBJ2-5; D gene: TRBD1; V gene: TRBV7-2; CDR3 protein: CASSLYDREGKTQYF
J gene: TRBJ1-4; D gene: .; V gene: TRBV7-2; CDR3 protein: CASSLGPEEKLFF
J gene: TRBJ1-2; D gene: .; V gene: TRBV6-1; CDR3 protein: CASSRDGYGYTF
J gene: TRBJ1-5; D gene: .; V gene: TRBV6-1; CDR3 protein: CASSVTTSNQPQHF
J gene: TRBJ2-3; D gene: .; V gene: TRBV12-3/TRBV12-4; CDR3 protein: CASSPAQGGTDTQYF
J gene: TRBJ2-7; D gene: .; V gene: TRBV6-5; CDR3 protein: CANSSKQWERSYEQYF
J gene: TRBJ2-7; D gene: TRBD1; V gene: TRBV20-1; CDR3 protein: CSAATGTAYEQYF
J gene: TRBJ2-7; D gene: TRBD2; V gene: TRBV28; CDR3 protein: CASAQGLVFYEQYF
J gene: TRBJ2-5; D gene: .; V gene: TRBV5-6; CDR3 protein: CASSLLSSETQYF
J gene: TRBJ2-3; D gene: .; V gene: TRBV11-1; CDR3 protein: CASSPPGGPADTQYF